Listed below are T cell receptor beta chains from one sample, sequenced in a study of CD8 T cells in ankylosing spondylitis. TCRdb re-analysed the 5' RACE reads in MiXCR, keeping a single row per CDR3 protein. This table has about 480,000 distinct CDR3 sequences, roughly a sixth appearing once. The sample taken for sequencing was blood, either unsorted or a sorted T cell fraction (not recorded which). These receptors all come from a male donor with ankylosing spondylitis. Each CDR3 is given with its conserved first and last residue. The D gene is left open where the match is weak. Clone size is shown for a subset of rows, as once, few, many or a class of expanded clone.

v_gene	abundance	d_gene	j_gene	CDR3aa	CDR3nt
TRBV11-2	few	TRBD2	TRBJ2-5	CASSFSFAASGRVKETQYF	TGTGCCAGCAGCTTTTCGTTCGCGGCTAGCGGGAGGGTAAAAGAGACCCAGTACTTC
TRBV6-1	few	TRBD1	TRBJ1-2	CASRPGQGAYGYTF	TGTGCCAGCAGACCGGGACAGGGGGCCTATGGCTACACCTTC
TRBV7-3	few	TRBD2	TRBJ2-1	CASSLRGGASGFAYNEQFF	TGTGCCAGCAGCTTAAGGGGGGGGGCTAGCGGGTTTGCCTACAATGAGCAGTTCTTC
TRBV15	few	TRBD1	TRBJ2-7	CATSRPMDRREQYF	TGTGCCACCAGCAGACCCATGGACAGGCGCGAGCAGTACTTC
TRBV2	-	TRBD2	TRBJ2-3	CASKRGPTDTQYF	TGTGCCAGCAAGCGGGGGCCCACAGATACGCAGTATTTT
TRBV11-2	-	TRBD1	TRBJ2-7	CASRPTGNFYEQYF	TGTGCCAGCAGGCCGACAGGGAACTTCTACGAGCAGTACTTC
TRBV12-3/TRBV12-4	-	-	TRBJ2-7	CASRIGEQSSYEQYF	TGTGCCAGCAGGATAGGGGAGCAGAGCTCCTACGAGCAGTACTTC
TRBV11-2	few	-	TRBJ2-5	CASSPRQIETQYF	TGTGCCAGCAGCCCGCGACAGATAGAGACCCAGTACTTC
TRBV6-2/TRBV6-3	-	-	TRBJ2-3	CASKAVPQGTDTQYF	TGTGCCAGCAAAGCAGTCCCACAGGGCACAGATACGCAGTATTTT
TRBV24-1	few	-	TRBJ1-5	CATSISGQPQHF	TGTGCCACCAGTATAAGCGGTCAGCCCCAGCATTTT
TRBV15	-	-	TRBJ2-1	CATSRDKGTYRVPYNEQFF	TGTGCCACCAGCAGAGACAAAGGCACTTACAGGGTCCCCTACAATGAGCAGTTCTTC
TRBV20-1	-	-	TRBJ2-3	CSARDPRVGGDTQYF	TGCAGTGCTAGAGATCCTCGCGTGGGAGGAGATACGCAGTATTTT
TRBV28	-	-	TRBJ2-2	CASSSPGRRRNTGELFF	TGTGCCAGCAGTTCCCCCGGCAGGAGGAGGAACACCGGGGAGCTGTTTTTT
TRBV11-2	-	TRBD2	TRBJ2-1	CASSLNLAGAVEQFF	TGTGCCAGCAGCTTAAACTTAGCGGGAGCGGTTGAGCAGTTCTTC
TRBV9	-	-	TRBJ2-1	CASSVMSGGHNEQFF	TGTGCCAGCAGCGTAATGAGTGGTGGTCACAATGAGCAGTTCTTC
TRBV28	-	TRBD2	TRBJ2-1	CASSGPSGSNEQFF	TGTGCCAGCAGTGGGCCTAGCGGTAGCAATGAGCAGTTCTTC
TRBV7-2	-	-	TRBJ2-1	CASSLATYNEQFF	TGTGCCAGCAGCTTAGCCACCTACAATGAGCAGTTCTTC
TRBV27	-	-	TRBJ1-5	CASGTGLGWGQPQHF	TGTGCCAGTGGGACGGGACTCGGGTGGGGTCAGCCCCAGCATTTT
TRBV6-5	few	-	TRBJ2-5	CASSYSGTQETQYF	TGTGCCAGCAGTTACTCCGGGACCCAAGAGACCCAGTACTTC
TRBV10-3	many	TRBD1	TRBJ1-6	CAIRGDRGRPLHF	TGTGCCATCAGGGGGGACAGAGGTAGACCCCTCCACTTT